The clone carrying this TCR beta chain was counted once. The sample is drawn from a study of control samples from healthy donors and cancer patients. Clones were read by immunoSEQ multiplex PCR, and TCRdb kept only the in-frame ones, dropping some. The sample yields 90,000 or so clones, roughly 91% seen once. The CDR3 spans 15 residues. J gave up 4 bases and V 5 bases, and 10 bases lay outside the gene matches. Germline CDR1 LNHDA, CDR2 SQIVND (reference sequence). Input material: PBMCs. The V call is TRBV19, the J call TRBJ1-2, with 7 nucleotides matching TRBD1. The clonotype was recovered from a woman aged 50 to 60 with colorectal cancer. In nucleotides, the CDR3 is TGTGCCAGTAGTGCCAACACAGGGGCGAGCTATGGCTACACCTTC. Its protein is CASSANTGASYGYTF.